The next 9 T cell receptor beta chains were all read from a single sample in a study of OX40 agonist ivuxolimab in advanced cancers. Clones were sequenced by immunoSEQ multiplex PCR, and TCRdb holds only the in-frame ones, with some missing. The profile shows over 40,000 clones, about four fifths of them singletons. This sample comprised CD4+ or CD8+ T cells sorted from blood, obtained in a trial of the OX40 agonist ivuxolimab. All receptors come from an adult with an advanced solid tumor such as melanoma, head and neck, liver or kidney cancer.

The chain joins TRBV11-1 to TRBJ2-3, with D perhaps TRBD2 (6 bases). Between the trimmed V and J ends, which lost 6 bases and 5 bases, there was a span of 18 bases. This CDR3 is built from 15 residues. The germline V gene has CDR1 SGHAT and CDR2 FQDESV (reference sequence). CDR3 DNA: TGTGCCAGCAGGGGGATCGGGACGGGGGAAGATACGCAGTATTTT. Translation gives CASRGIGTGEDTQYF.

The gene calls are TRBV6-5 and TRBJ2-2, with a possible D match to TRBD2 (5 bases). Germline lookup yields CDR1 MNHEY and CDR2 SVGAGI. Between the trimmed V and J ends, which lost 6 bases and 5 bases, there was a span of 16 bases. The CDR3 has 15 residues. This CDR3 reads CASRYPTSGTGELFF. CDR3 nucleotide sequence: TGTGCCAGCAGGTACCCAACGTCGGGAACCGGGGAGCTGTTTTTT.

This clone turned up a few times. The rearrangement links TRBV20-1 to TRBJ1-1; D unclear. Per germline, CDR1 DFQATT and CDR2 SNEGSKA (reference sequence). Trimming removed 4 bases at V and 7 bases at J, with 7 bases between. The CDR3 consists of 10 residues. This CDR3 is CSAKRLEAFF. The CDR3 DNA sequence: TGCAGTGCTAAGCGACTTGAAGCTTTCTTT.

This chain uses TRBV27 with TRBJ2-5; 12 positions match TRBD2. Trimming removed 8 bases from V and 5 bases from J; junction bases left unmatched: 9. Germline V gene sequence: CDR1 MNHEY, CDR2 SMNVEV (reference sequence). CDR3 length: 15 amino acids. The CDR3 region has the DNA TGTGCCAGCTGGACTAGCGGGAACCCTCGGGAGACCCAGTACTTC. The encoded protein is CASWTSGNPRETQYF.

The chain has TRBV9 and TRBJ1-4; tentatively, D is TRBD1 (6 bases). The germline V and J ends were trimmed by 3 bases and 8 bases, with 14 bases remaining between them. The length of the CDR3 is 14 residues. Germline CDR1 reads SGDLS; CDR2 reads YYNGEE. DNA for the CDR3: TGTGCCAGCAGCGGAGGGCGAGGGGGGGAAAAACTGTTTTTT. This codes for CASSGGRGGEKLFF.

The CDR3 sequence is CASTREGGTRVGEQYF. DNA of the CDR3: TGTGCCAGCACCCGGGAGGGCGGGACCCGAGTGGGAGAGCAGTACTTC. The J gene is TRBJ2-7, the V gene TRBV7-2, with TRBD2 matching over 8 bases. Unmatched junction bases numbered 18, after V lost 7 bases and J lost 7 bases. In germline, CDR1 is SGHTA, CDR2 FQGNSA. This CDR3 has 16 amino acids. Supplemented by reference TRBV7-2 and TRBJ2-7, the full variable domain reads GAGVSQSPSNKVTEKGKDVELRCDPISGHTALYWYRQSLGQGLEFLIYFQGNSAPDKSGLPSDRFSAERTGGSVSTLTIQRTQQEDSAVYLCASTREGGTRVGEQYFGPGTRLTVT.

This clone was counted only a few times. The V call is TRBV11-3, the J call TRBJ1-4, with no clear D. CDR1 and CDR2 from the germline V gene are SGHNT and YENEEA. The CDR3 length is 13 residues. V dropped 3 bases and J dropped 8 bases, with 10 bases sitting between them. CDR3 region: CASSLGLGEKLFF. The CDR3 DNA is TGTGCCAGCAGCTTGGGTCTGGGGGAAAAACTGTTTTTT.

This sequence joins TRBV9 and TRBJ1-1; D may be TRBD1 (6 bases). The germline V gene has CDR1 SGDLS and CDR2 YYNGEE. The CDR3 contains 15 residues. With 0 bases removed from V and 0 bases from J, the gap between germline ends came to 9 bases. The CDR3 sequence is CASSVEGGLNTEAFF. As DNA, the CDR3 is TGTGCCAGCAGCGTAGAAGGGGGGCTGAACACTGAAGCTTTCTTT.

V and J are TRBV7-2 and TRBJ2-1; 7 nucleotides match TRBD2. V lost 6 bases, J lost 8 bases, and 25 bases stayed unmatched. In germline, CDR1 is SGHTA, CDR2 FQGNSA. This CDR3 has 19 residues. In DNA form, the CDR3 reads TGTGCCAGCAGGCGCCGGGACTACCCAGTTTCAGGTTTGTTCTATGAGCAGTTCTTC. It translates to CASRRRDYPVSGLFYEQFF.